Described below is a single T cell receptor beta chain sequence and its context. Its antigen is unknown. No base qualities exist here, and no much larger clone lies one base off it. This entry is derived from a study of blood T cell repertoires in COVID-19 (dated by TCRdb to 2020 to 2021). About the investigation overall: Collaborator samples came from the United States, Italy and Spain and covered acute and convalescent phases of COVID-19. The samples were drawn from two sources: the first 160 participants of the ongoing ImmuneRACE study, and 1,000 to 1,500 subjects contributed by 6 global collaborators. The repertoires were released in a freely available public database intended as a resource for research on the immune response to SARS-CoV-2. The dataset comprised deeply sampled blood TCRbeta repertoires from subjects exposed to, actively infected with, or recovered from COVID-19. The prospective study material was composed of cDNA or gDNA derived from T cells, B-cell-depleted T cells, or PBMCs. HLA class I and class II types, where available, came from metadata supplied by the sample provider rather than from assay-based typing. Nearly every sample came with metadata listing a de-identified subject ID, COVID-19 status, age in years and sex. The paper's findings and limits, for the study overall: How much clinical and demographic metadata was included differed by source and by participant, and the metadata was provided uncurated.

TCRbeta CDR3 regions were amplified from genomic DNA by means of the immunoSEQ Assay, a bias-controlled multiplex PCR. Under the source paper's analysis protocol: The number of nucleated cells in each sample was estimated by amplification of reference gene primers within the assay. To quantify the absolute abundance of each unique TCRbeta CDR3 rearrangement, sequence reads were collapsed and filtered. For each sample, productive Simpson clonality was calculated as the square root of Simpson's diversity index over productive rearrangements. TCRdb obtained this table from immuneACCESS and retained in-frame rearrangements with V and J assigned. These tables miss some clones; where compared with another copy, unresolved V genes account for less than half of the shortfall, and the remainder is unexplained. V, J and clone size were drawn from that table, and D and trimming were deduced from the DNA. The sample profile shows tens of thousands of clones; 70% to 90% of them were found once. The top ten constitute approximately 18% of the sample.

The collaborating institutions used their own protocols to collect whole blood in K2EDTA tubes. For TCRbeta analysis, collaborators shipped samples in one of three forms: frozen whole blood, isolated PBMCs, or DNA extracted from either of those sample types. From its cysteine to its phenylalanine, the CDR3 spans 16 amino acids. Only the CDR3 part of the read is kept: 48 bases, read in frame from the first base. V and J are truncated by 0 bases and 5 bases respectively, leaving an intervening sequence of 14 bases. CDR1 LNHNV and CDR2 YYDKDF were looked up in the germline V gene (reference sequence). The chain uses TRBV15 and TRBJ1-5; tentative D gene TRBD1, with 5 bases matching. This clonotype was sampled from a woman older than 75 with acute or convalescent COVID-19. The sequencing input was peripheral blood. At the DNA level, the sequence is TGTGCCACCAGCAGAGATCCGACAGTGGGTTATCAGCCCCAGCATTTT. Translated, it reads CATSRDPTVGYQPQHF.